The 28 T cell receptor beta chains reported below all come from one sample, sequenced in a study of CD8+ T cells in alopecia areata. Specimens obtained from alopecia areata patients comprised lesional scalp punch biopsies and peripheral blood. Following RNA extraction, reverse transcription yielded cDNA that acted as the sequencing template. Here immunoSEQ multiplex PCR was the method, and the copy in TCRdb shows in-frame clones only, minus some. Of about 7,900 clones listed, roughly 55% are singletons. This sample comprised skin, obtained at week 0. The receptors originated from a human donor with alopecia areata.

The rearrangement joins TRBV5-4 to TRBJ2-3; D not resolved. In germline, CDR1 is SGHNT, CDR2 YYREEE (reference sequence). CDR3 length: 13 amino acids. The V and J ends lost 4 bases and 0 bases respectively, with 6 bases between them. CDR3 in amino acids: CASSPTSTDTQYF. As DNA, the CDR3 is TGTGCCAGCAGCCCAACTAGCACAGATACGCAGTATTTT.

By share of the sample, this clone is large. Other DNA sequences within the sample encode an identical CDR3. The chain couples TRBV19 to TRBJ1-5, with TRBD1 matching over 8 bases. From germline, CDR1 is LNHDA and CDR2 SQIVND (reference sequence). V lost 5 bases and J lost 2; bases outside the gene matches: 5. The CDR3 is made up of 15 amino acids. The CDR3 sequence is CASSDTGGGNQPQHF. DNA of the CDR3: TGTGCCAGTAGTGACACAGGGGGTGGCAATCAGCCCCAGCATTTT.

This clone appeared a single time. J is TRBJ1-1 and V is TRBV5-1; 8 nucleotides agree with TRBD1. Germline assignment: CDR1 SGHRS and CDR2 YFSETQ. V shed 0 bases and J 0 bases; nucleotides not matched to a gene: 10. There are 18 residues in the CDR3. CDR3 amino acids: CASSLGFGQGPLNTEAFF. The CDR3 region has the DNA TGCGCCAGCAGCTTGGGTTTTGGACAGGGACCCTTGAACACTGAAGCTTTCTTT.

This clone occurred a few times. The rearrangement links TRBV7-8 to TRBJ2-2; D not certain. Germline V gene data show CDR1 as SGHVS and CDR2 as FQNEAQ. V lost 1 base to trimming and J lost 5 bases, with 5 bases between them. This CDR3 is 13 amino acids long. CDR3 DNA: TGTGCCAGCAGCTTAGTGCAGACCGGGGAGCTGTTTTTT. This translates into CASSLVQTGELFF.

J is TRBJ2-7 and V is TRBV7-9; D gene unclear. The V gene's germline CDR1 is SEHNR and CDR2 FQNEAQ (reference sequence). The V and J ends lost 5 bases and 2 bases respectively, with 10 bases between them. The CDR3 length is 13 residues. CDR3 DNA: TGTGCCAGCAGCCGCGTGGGCACCTACGAGCAGTACTTC. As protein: CASSRVGTYEQYF.

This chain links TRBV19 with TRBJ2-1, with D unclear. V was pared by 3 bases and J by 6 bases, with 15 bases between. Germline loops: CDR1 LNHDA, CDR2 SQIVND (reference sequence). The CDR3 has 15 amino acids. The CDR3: CASSISPTGRNEQFF. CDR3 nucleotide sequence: TGTGCCAGTAGTATCAGTCCAACCGGCCGCAATGAGCAGTTCTTC. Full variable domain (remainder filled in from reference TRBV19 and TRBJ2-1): DGGITQSPKYLFRKEGQNVTLSCEQNLNHDAMYWYRQDPGQGLRLIYYSQIVNDFQKGDIAEGYSVSREKKESFPLTVTSAQKNPTAFYLCASSISPTGRNEQFFGPGTRLTVL.

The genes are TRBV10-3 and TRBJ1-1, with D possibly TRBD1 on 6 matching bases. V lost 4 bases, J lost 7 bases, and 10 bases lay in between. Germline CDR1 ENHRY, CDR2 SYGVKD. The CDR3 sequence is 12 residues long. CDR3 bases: TGTGCCATCAGTGGGACAGTTAATGAAGCTTTCTTT. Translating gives CAISGTVNEAFF.

The CDR3 loop is CASSGGAAAYEQYF. The CDR3 DNA is TGTGCCAGCTCAGGGGGCGCGGCAGCCTACGAGCAGTACTTC. V usage is TRBV18 and J usage is TRBJ2-7; TRBD1 might be the D (6 bases). The CDR3 length is 14 residues. Looked up from germline, CDR1 is KGHSH and CDR2 is LQKENI. Trimming left V 5 bases short and J 2 bases short, with 13 bases between.

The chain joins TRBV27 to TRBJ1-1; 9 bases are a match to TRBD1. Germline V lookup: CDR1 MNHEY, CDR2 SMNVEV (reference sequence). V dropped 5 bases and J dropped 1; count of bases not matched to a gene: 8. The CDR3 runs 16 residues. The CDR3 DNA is TGTGCCAGCAGTCAATGGGGACAGGGAACGAACACTGAAGCTTTCTTT. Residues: CASSQWGQGTNTEAFF.

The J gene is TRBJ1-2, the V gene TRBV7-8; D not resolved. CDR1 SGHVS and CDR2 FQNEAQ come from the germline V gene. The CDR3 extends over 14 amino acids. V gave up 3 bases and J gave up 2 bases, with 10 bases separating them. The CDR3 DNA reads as TGTGCCAGCAGCTTTCCTACAGACAACTATGGCTACACCTTC. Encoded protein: CASSFPTDNYGYTF.

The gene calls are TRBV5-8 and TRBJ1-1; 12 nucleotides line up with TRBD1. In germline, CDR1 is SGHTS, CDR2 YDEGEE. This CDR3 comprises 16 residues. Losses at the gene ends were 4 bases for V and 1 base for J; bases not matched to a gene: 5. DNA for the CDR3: TGTGCCAGCAGCACCGGGACAGGGGGCTGGAACACTGAAGCTTTCTTT. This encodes CASSTGTGGWNTEAFF. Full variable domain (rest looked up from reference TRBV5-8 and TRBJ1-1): EAGVTQSPTHLIKTRGQQATLRCSPISGHTSVYWYQQALGLGLQFLLWYDEGEERNRGNFPPRFSGRQFPNYSSELNVNALELEDSALYLCASSTGTGGWNTEAFFGQGTRLTVV.

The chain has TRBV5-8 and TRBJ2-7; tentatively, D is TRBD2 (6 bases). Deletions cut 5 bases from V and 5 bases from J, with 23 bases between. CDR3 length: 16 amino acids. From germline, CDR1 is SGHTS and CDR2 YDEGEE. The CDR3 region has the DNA TGTGCCAGCAGTGGGGGGACCGGGAGTGGAATCCACGAGCAGTACTTC. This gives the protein CASSGGTGSGIHEQYF.

Written as DNA, the CDR3 is TGTGCCAGCAGGGGCGGGGAGCTGTTTTTT. Protein product: CASRGGELFF. The chain uses TRBV6-1 and TRBJ2-2; D gene unclear. Trimming left V 6 bases short and J 7 bases short, with 3 bases between. Germline values: CDR1 MNHNS, CDR2 SASEGT. This CDR3 contains 10 residues.

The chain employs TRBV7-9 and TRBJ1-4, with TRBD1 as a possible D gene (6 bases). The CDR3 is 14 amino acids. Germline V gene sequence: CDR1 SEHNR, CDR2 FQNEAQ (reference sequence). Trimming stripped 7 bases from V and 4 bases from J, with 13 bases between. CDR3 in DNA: TGTGCCAGCAATAGACAGGAATTTAATGAAAAACTGTTTTTT. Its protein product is CASNRQEFNEKLFF.

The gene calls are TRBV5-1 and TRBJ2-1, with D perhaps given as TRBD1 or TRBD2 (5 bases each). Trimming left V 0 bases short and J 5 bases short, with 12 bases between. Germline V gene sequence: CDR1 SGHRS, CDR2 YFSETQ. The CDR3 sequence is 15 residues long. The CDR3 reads CASSLGGSTNNEQFF. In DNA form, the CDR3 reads TGCGCCAGCAGCTTGGGGGGGAGTACCAACAATGAGCAGTTCTTC.

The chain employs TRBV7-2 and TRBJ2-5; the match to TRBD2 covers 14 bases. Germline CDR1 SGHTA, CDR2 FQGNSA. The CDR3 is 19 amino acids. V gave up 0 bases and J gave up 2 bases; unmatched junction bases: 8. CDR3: CASSLALGLAGGRQETQYF. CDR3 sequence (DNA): TGTGCCAGCAGCTTAGCTCTCGGACTAGCGGGAGGTAGGCAAGAGACCCAGTACTTC.

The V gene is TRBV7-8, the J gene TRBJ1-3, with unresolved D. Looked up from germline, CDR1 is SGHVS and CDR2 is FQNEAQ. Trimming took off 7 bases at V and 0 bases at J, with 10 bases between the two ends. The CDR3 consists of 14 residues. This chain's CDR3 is CASTPQASGNTIYF. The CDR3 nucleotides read TGTGCCAGCACCCCCCAGGCCTCTGGAAACACCATATATTTT.

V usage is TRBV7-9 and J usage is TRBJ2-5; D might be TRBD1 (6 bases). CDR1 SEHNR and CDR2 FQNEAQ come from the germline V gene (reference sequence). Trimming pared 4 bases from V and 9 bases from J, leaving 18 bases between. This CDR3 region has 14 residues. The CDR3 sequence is CASSSTGGKMAQYF. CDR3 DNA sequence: TGTGCCAGCAGCTCAACTGGGGGCAAGATGGCCCAGTACTTC.

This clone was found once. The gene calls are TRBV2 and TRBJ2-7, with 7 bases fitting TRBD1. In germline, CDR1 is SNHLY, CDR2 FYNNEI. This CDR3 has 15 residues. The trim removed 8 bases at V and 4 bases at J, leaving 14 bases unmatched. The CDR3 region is CASCSQGQTLYEQYF. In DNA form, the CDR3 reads TGTGCCAGCTGCTCACAGGGACAGACCCTTTACGAGCAGTACTTC.

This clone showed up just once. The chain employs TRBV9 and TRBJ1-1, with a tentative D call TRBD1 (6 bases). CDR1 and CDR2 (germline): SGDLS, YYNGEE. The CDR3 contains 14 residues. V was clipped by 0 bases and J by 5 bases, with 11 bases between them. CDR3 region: CASSVEGGHTEAFF. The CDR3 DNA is TGTGCCAGCAGCGTAGAAGGGGGGCATACTGAAGCTTTCTTT.

CDR3 in amino acids: CASSPGHSGANVLTF. The CDR3 DNA reads as TGTGCCAGTAGTCCAGGGCACTCTGGGGCCAACGTCCTGACTTTC. V gene TRBV19 combines with J gene TRBJ2-6; tentatively, D is TRBD1 (5 bases). CDR1 is LNHDA, CDR2 SQIVND, per germline (reference sequence). This CDR3 contains 15 residues. V shed 5 bases and J shed 0 bases, with 8 bases lying between them.

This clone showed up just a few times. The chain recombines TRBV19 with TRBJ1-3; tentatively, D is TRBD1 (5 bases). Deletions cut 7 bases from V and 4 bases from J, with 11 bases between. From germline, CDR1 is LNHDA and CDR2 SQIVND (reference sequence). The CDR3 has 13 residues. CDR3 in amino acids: CASKGDPGNTIYF. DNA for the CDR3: TGTGCCAGTAAAGGGGACCCCGGAAACACCATATATTTT.

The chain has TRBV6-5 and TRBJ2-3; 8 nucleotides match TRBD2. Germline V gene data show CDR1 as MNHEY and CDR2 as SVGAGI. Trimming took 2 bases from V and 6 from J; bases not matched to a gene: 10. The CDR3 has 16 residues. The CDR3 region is CASSYEAGAGLDTQYF. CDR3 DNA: TGTGCCAGCAGTTACGAAGCGGGAGCCGGGTTGGATACGCAGTATTTT.

The CDR3 loop is CASSLVRGGLGIRELFF. CDR3 DNA: TGTGCCAGCAGCTTAGTGCGTGGGGGCTTAGGGATTCGGGAGCTGTTTTTT. V and J are TRBV7-9 and TRBJ2-2; D may be TRBD1 (6 bases). Trimming left V 1 base short and J 9 bases short, with 21 bases between. The CDR3 spans 17 residues. Germline lookup yields CDR1 SEHNR and CDR2 FQNEAQ (reference sequence).

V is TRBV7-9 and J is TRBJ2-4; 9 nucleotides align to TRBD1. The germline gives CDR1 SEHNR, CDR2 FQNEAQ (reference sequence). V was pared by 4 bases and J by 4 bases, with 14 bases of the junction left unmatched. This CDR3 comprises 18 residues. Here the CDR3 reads CASSSGRGTGTKKNIQYF. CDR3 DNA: TGTGCCAGCAGCTCCGGTCGAGGGACAGGGACGAAGAAAAACATTCAGTACTTC.

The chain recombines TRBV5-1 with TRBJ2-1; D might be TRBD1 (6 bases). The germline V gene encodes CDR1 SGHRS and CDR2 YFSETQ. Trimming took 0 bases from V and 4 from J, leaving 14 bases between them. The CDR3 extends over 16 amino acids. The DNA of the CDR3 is TGCGCCAGCAGCTTGGACGCCGGACAGATATACAATGAGCAGTTCTTC. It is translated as CASSLDAGQIYNEQFF.

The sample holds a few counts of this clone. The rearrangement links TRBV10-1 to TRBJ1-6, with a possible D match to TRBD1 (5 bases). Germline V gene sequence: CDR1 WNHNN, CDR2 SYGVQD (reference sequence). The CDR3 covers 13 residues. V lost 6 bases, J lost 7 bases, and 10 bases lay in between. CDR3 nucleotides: TGCGCCAGCAGCCGGGACGTCAATTCACCCCTCCACTTT. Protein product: CASSRDVNSPLHF.

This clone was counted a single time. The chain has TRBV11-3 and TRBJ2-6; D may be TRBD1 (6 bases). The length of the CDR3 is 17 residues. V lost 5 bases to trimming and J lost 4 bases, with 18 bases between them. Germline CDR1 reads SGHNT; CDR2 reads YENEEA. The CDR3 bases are TGTGCCAGCAGCGCTTCTGGGGGCCCAGGGGGGGCCAACGTCCTGACTTTC. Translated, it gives CASSASGGPGGANVLTF.